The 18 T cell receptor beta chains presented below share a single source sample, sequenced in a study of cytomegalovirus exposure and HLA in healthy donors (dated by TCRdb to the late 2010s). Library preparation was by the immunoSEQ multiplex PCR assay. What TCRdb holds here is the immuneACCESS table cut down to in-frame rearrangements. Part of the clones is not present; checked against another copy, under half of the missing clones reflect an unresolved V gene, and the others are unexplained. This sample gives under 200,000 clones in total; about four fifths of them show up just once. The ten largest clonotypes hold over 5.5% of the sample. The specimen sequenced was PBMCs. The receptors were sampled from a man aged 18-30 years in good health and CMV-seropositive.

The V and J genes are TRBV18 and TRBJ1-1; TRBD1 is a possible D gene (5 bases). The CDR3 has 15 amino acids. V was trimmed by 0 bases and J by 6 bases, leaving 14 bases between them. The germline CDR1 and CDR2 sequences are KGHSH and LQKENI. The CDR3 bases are TGTGCCAGCTCACCACCCCCAGGGTTAACGGCTGAAGCTTTCTTT. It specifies CASSPPPGLTAEAFF.

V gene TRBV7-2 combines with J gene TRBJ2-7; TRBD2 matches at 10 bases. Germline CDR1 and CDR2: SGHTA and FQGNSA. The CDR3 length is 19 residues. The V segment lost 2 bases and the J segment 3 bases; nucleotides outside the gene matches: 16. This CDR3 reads CASSLLAGVGRVSDYEQYF. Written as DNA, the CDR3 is TGTGCCAGCAGCTTACTAGCGGGAGTAGGTCGAGTATCGGACTACGAGCAGTACTTC.

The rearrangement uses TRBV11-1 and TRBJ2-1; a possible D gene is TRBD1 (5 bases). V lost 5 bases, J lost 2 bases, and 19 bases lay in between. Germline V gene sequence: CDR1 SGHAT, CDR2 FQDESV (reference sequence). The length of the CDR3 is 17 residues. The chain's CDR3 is CASSLRPPGLPYNEQFF. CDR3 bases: TGTGCCAGCAGCCTAAGACCCCCAGGGCTGCCCTACAATGAGCAGTTCTTC.

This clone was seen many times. The CDR3 nucleotides read TGTGCCAGCAGACTAGCCCCGCAAGGGGAGCTGTTTTTT. Translation: CASRLAPQGELFF. The V gene is TRBV7-2, the J gene TRBJ2-2, with TRBD2 as a possible D gene (6 bases). Germline CDR1 reads SGHTA; CDR2 reads FQGNSA. CDR3 length equals 13 residues. Trimming pared 6 bases from V and 8 bases from J, leaving 13 bases between.

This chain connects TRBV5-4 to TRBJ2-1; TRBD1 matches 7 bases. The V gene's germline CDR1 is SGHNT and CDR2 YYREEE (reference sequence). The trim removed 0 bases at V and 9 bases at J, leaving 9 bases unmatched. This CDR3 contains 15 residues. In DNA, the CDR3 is TGTGCCAGCAGCTTGGCCCAGGGGGTCGTAGGTGAGCAGTTCTTC. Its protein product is CASSLAQGVVGEQFF.

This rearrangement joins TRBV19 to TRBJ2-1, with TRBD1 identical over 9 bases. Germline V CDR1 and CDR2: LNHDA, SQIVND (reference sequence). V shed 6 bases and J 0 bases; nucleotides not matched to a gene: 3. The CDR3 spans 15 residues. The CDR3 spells CASRPTGGSYNEQFF. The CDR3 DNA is TGTGCCAGTAGACCGACAGGGGGCTCCTACAATGAGCAGTTCTTC.

The CDR3 region is CSVTGGGYNEQFF. CDR3 in DNA: TGCAGCGTTACAGGGGGTGGTTACAATGAGCAGTTCTTC. The chain carries TRBV29-1 and TRBJ2-1; TRBD1 agrees at 8 bases. This CDR3 has 13 residues. CDR1 and CDR2 from the germline V gene are SQVTM and ANQGSEA. Losses at the gene ends were 5 bases for V and 4 bases for J; bases not matched to a gene: 4.

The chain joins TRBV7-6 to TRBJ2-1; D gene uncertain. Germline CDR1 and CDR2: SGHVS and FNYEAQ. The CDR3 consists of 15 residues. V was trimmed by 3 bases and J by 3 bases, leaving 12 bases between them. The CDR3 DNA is TGTGCCAGCAGCTTTACCGACTCAAACTACAATGAGCAGTTCTTC. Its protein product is CASSFTDSNYNEQFF.

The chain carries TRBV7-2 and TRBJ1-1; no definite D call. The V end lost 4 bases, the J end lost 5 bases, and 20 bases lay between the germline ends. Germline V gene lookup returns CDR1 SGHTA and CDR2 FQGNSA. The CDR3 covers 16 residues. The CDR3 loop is CASSSVLLASGTEAFF. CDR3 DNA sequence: TGTGCCAGCAGCTCCGTTCTTCTCGCCTCGGGAACTGAAGCTTTCTTT. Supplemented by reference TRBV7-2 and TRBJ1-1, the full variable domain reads GAGVSQSPSNKVTEKGKDVELRCDPISGHTALYWYRQSLGQGLEFLIYFQGNSAPDKSGLPSDRFSAERTGGSVSTLTIQRTQQEDSAVYLCASSSVLLASGTEAFFGQGTRLTVV.

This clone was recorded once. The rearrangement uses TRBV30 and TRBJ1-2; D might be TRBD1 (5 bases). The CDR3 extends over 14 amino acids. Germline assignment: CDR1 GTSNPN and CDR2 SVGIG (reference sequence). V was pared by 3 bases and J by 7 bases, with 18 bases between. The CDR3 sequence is CAWSLQSQGGGYTF. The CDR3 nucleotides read TGTGCCTGGAGCCTACAGTCCCAGGGAGGTGGCTACACCTTC.

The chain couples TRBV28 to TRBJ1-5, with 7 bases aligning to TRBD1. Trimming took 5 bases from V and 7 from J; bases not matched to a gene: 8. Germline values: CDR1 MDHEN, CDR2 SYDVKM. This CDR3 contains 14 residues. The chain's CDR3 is CASSNTGARQPQHF. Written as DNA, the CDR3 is TGTGCCAGCAGTAATACAGGGGCCAGGCAGCCCCAGCATTTT. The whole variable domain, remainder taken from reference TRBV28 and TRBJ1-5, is DVKVTQSSRYLVKRTGEKVFLECVQDMDHENMFWYRQDPGLGLRLIYFSYDVKMKEKGDIPEGYSVSREKKERFSLILESASTNQTSMYLCASSNTGARQPQHFGDGTRLSIL.

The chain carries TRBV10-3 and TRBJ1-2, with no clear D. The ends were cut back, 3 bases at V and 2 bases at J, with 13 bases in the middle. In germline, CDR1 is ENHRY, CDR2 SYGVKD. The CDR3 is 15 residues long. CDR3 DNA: TGTGCCATCAGTGACCCCGGAGCTAGGAACTATGGCTACACCTTC. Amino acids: CAISDPGARNYGYTF.

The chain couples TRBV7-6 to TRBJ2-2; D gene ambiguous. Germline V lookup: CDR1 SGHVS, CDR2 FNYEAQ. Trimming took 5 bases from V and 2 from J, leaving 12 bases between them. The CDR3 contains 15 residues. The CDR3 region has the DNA TGTGCCAGCAGCGCCCAGGTTTCTAACACCGGGGAGCTGTTTTTT. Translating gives CASSAQVSNTGELFF.

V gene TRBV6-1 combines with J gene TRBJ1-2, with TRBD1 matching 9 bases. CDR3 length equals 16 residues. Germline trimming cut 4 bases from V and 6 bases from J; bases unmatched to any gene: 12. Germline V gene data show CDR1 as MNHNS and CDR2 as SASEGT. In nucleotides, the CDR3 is TGTGCCAGCAGTGTAATAATGGGACAGGGACCCCATGGCTACACCTTC. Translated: CASSVIMGQGPHGYTF.

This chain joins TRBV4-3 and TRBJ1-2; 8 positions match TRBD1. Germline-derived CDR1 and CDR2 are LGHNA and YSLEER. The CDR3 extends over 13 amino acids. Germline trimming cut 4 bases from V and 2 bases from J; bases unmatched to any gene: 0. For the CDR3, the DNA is TGCGCCAGCAGCCGGGACAGGAACTATGGCTACACCTTC. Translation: CASSRDRNYGYTF.

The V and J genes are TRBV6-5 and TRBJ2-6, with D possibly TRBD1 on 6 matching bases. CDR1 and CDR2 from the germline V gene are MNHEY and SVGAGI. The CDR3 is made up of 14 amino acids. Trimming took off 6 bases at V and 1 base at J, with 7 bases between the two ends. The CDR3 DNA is TGTGCCAGCAGGAGGGGGTCTGGGGCCAACGTCCTGACTTTC. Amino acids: CASRRGSGANVLTF.

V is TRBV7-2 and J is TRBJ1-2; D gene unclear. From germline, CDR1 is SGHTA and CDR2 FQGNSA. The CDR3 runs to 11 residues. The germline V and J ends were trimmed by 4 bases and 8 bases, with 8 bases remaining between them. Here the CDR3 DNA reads TGTGCCAGCAGCTCCGGTCCGGGCTACACCTTC. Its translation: CASSSGPGYTF.

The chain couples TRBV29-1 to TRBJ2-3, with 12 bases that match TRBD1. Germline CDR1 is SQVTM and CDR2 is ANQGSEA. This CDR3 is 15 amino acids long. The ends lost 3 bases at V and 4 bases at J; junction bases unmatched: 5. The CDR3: CSVDKGQGAPDTQYF. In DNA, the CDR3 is TGCAGCGTTGATAAGGGACAGGGGGCCCCAGATACGCAGTATTTT.